This T cell receptor (beta chain) was retrieved from a study of beta chain features in type 1 diabetes. Sequenced material consisted of expressed TCRB transcripts (all of the isolated RNA was reverse transcribed). The assay was immunoSEQ multiplex PCR, and TCRdb's table has in-frame clones only and misses some. Here the sample spans some 230,000 clones, roughly 9.6% being singletons. The sample holds a few counts of this clone. Per the germline V gene, CDR1 is SGHDT and CDR2 is YYEEEE. There are 15 residues in the CDR3. With 4 bases removed from V and 5 bases from J, the gap between germline ends came to 16 bases.

The TCR comes from a woman under 30 in good health. Sequenced material: naive CD4+ T cells from blood. V and J are TRBV5-6 and TRBJ2-1, with D perhaps TRBD2 (7 bases). The DNA for the CDR3 is TGTGCCAGCAGCCTATTAGGGGGGGGACACAATGAGCAGTTCTTC. Translation: CASSLLGGGHNEQFF.